The clone carrying this T cell receptor beta chain was counted a few times. Its antigen is undetermined. Expressed TCRB transcripts were sequenced after all isolated RNA was converted to cDNA. Clones were read by immunoSEQ multiplex PCR, and TCRdb kept only the in-frame ones, dropping some. The sample has a few hundred thousand clones, about 32% seen once. These data originate in a study of beta chain features in type 1 diabetes. Study-level points and caveats: For patients, the naive, central memory and Treg TCRB repertoires appeared more alike than for healthy donors. PCR might pick shorter templates more often, in the same way for patients and controls. The study found moderately but significantly shorter TCRB CDR3s in all four CD4+ subsets of Type 1 diabetes patients. Insertions were fewer and deletions more numerous at VDJ junctions in type 1 diabetes patients.

Sequencing was performed on naive CD4+ T cells from blood. The TCR was taken from a man younger than 35 in good health.

CDR3 DNA sequence: TGTGCCTGGAGTGACCTCAAAAGCGGAGCCCAGTTCTTC. It yields the protein CAWSDLKSGAQFF. This rearrangement joins TRBV30 to TRBJ2-1; D might be TRBD2 (5 bases). V lost 1 base, J lost 13 bases, and 17 bases lay in between. Germline V gives CDR1 GTSNPN, CDR2 SVGIG (reference sequence). The CDR3 totals 13 residues.